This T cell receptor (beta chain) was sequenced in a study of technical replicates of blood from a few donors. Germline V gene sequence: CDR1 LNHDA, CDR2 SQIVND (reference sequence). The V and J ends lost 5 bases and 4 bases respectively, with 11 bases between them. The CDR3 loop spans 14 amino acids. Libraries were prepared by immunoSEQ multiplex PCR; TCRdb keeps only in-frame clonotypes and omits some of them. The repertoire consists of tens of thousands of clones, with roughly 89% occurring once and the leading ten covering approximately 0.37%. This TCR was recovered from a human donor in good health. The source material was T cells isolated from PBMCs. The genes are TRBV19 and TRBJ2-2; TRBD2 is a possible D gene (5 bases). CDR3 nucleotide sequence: TGTGCCAGTAGTTTGAACGGGGTCACCGGGGAGCTGTTTTTT. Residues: CASSLNGVTGELFF.